These 6 T cell receptor beta chains were sequenced from one sample in a study of blood T cell repertoires in COVID-19 (dated by TCRdb to about 2020). The library was produced with the immunoSEQ multiplex PCR assay. TCRdb provides this immuneACCESS table in a form limited to in-frame rearrangements. Some clones are lacking; in checked studies, under half of them reflect an unresolved V gene, and why the rest are absent is not known. The sample records about 80,000 clones, around 87% of which are singletons. The ten biggest clones cover 4.3% of the sample. Sequences were obtained from peripheral blood. The receptors here all came from a woman older than 75 with active or convalescent COVID-19.

The rearrangement uses TRBV5-4 and TRBJ1-1; the D is unclear. Trimming removed 4 bases from V and 1 base from J, with 8 bases in between. There are 13 residues in the CDR3. Looked up from germline, CDR1 is SGHNT and CDR2 is YYREEE (reference sequence). The CDR3, as DNA: TGTGCCAGCAGCAATGACTGGAACACTGAAGCTTTCTTT. Translated: CASSNDWNTEAFF.

V and J are TRBV7-2 and TRBJ1-2; D is possibly TRBD1 (6 bases). Germline lookup yields CDR1 SGHTA and CDR2 FQGNSA. CDR3 length: 14 amino acids. V lost 2 bases to trimming and J lost 8 bases, with 15 bases between them. The DNA for the CDR3 is TGTGCCAGCAGCTTAAATAACAGGGTAATCGGCTACACCTTC. This encodes CASSLNNRVIGYTF.

J is TRBJ1-2 and V is TRBV2; TRBD1 matches at 9 bases. V lost 5 bases and J lost 4; bases outside the gene matches: 11. Germline loops: CDR1 SNHLY, CDR2 FYNNEI. The CDR3 consists of 16 residues. The CDR3 spells CASSRDRVQGVYGYTF. DNA of the CDR3: TGTGCCAGCAGTCGGGACAGGGTTCAAGGGGTCTATGGCTACACCTTC.

The chain's CDR3 is CASTVLREWIYNEQFF. As DNA, the CDR3 is TGTGCCAGCACCGTTCTGCGGGAGTGGATCTACAATGAGCAGTTCTTC. The chain combines TRBV5-6 with TRBJ2-1, with 7 bases fitting TRBD2. V lost 6 bases and J lost 3; bases outside the gene matches: 12. The CDR3 consists of 16 residues. The V gene's germline CDR1 is SGHDT and CDR2 YYEEEE.

With regard to this clone: One junction end does not reproduce the germline sequence, and a read error may be involved. V is TRBV7-7 and J is TRBJ2-2, with TRBD2 identical over 12 bases. CDR1 and CDR2 from the germline V gene are SSHAT and FNYEAQ (reference sequence). CDR3 size: 16 residues. The CDR3 loop reads CASSLLAGGGTGELFF. The CDR3 nucleotides read TGTGCTAGCAGCCTACTAGCGGGAGGTGGGACCGGGGAGCTGTTTTTT.

This chain uses TRBV12-3 or TRBV12-4 with TRBJ2-7; D unresolved. The V end lost 0 bases, the J end lost 3 bases, and 6 bases lay between the germline ends. The CDR3 is 13 amino acids. CDR3 DNA sequence: TGTGCCAGCAGTTTAGCGGGCCACTACGAGCAGTACTTC. This encodes CASSLAGHYEQYF.